One and the same sample provided the 26 T cell receptor beta chains below, sequenced in a study of T cell changes during pregnancy in multiple sclerosis. This table comes from immunoSEQ multiplex PCR, and its TCRdb copy is limited to in-frame clones, with some not included. Counted here are 40,000 to 45,000 clones, almost 95% occurring once; the ten biggest clones make up 1.3%. Input material: peripheral blood. The receptors shown here come from a female donor with multiple sclerosis, enrolled in a pregnancy study.

V usage is TRBV7-9 and J usage is TRBJ2-7; D uncertain. Germline CDR1 reads SEHNR; CDR2 reads FQNEAQ (reference sequence). The CDR3 extends over 13 amino acids. Deletions cut 3 bases from V and 5 bases from J, with 11 bases between. CDR3 in DNA: TGTGCCAGCAGCTTGGAATACCCCCACGAGCAGTACTTC. It encodes CASSLEYPHEQYF.

This sequence joins TRBV18 and TRBJ1-1, with D unresolved. The CDR3 sequence is 15 residues long. Germline V gene data show CDR1 as KGHSH and CDR2 as LQKENI. V was shortened by 4 bases and J by 11 bases, with 23 bases between the two germline ends. The CDR3 protein is CASSLSLIPGEDAFF. CDR3 bases: TGTGCCAGCTCACTCAGTCTTATCCCCGGTGAGGATGCTTTCTTT.

The CDR3 coding sequence is TGTGCCAGCAGGCGGGACAGACAAGATCAGCCCCAGCATTTT. Translated, it gives CASRRDRQDQPQHF. The chain couples TRBV2 to TRBJ1-5; TRBD1 agrees at 7 bases. The V gene's germline CDR1 is SNHLY and CDR2 FYNNEI. This CDR3 region has 14 residues. Unmatched junction bases numbered 7, after V lost 6 bases and J lost 5 bases. The full variable domain, in which reference TRBV2 and TRBJ1-5 provide the parts outside the CDR3, is EPEVTQTPSHQVTQMGQEVILRCVPISNHLYFYWYRQILGQKVEFLVSFYNNEISEKSEIFDDQFSVERPDGSNFTLKIRSTKLEDSAMYFCASRRDRQDQPQHFGDGTRLSIL.

The chain uses TRBV4-3 and TRBJ2-2; 8 nucleotides line up with TRBD2. The V segment lost 0 bases and the J segment 6 bases; nucleotides outside the gene matches: 6. This CDR3 has 16 residues. Germline values: CDR1 LGHNA, CDR2 YSLEER. The CDR3 nucleotides read TGCGCCAGCAGCCAAGATGCGGGGGGCGGTGCCGGGGAGCTGTTTTTT. This translates into CASSQDAGGGAGELFF.

The chain recombines TRBV21-1 with TRBJ1-2; the D call TRBD1 from the table was never checked on the DNA. TRBV21-1 is a pseudogene locus. This CDR3 has 10 amino acids. In DNA form, the CDR3 reads TGTGCCTTTCAGGACTATGGCTACACCTTC. Amino acids: CAFQDYGYTF.

The CDR3 DNA reads TGTGCCAGCAGCTTTAGCGGGAGTCTTTACGAGCAGTACTTC. As protein: CASSFSGSLYEQYF. This rearrangement joins TRBV7-2 to TRBJ2-7, with 9 bases lining up with TRBD2. The CDR3 has 14 residues. Looked up from germline, CDR1 is SGHTA and CDR2 is FQGNSA. The V gene end was trimmed by 3 bases and the J gene end by 4 bases; junction bases not matched to a gene: 4.

This chain joins TRBV7-9 and TRBJ1-1, with D unresolved. Trimming shortened V by 5 bases and J by 4 bases, and 8 bases separated the two germline ends. The CDR3 has 12 amino acids. CDR1 and CDR2 (germline): SEHNR, FQNEAQ (reference sequence). CDR3 coding DNA: TGTGCCAGCAGCCTTGGACCCACTGAAGCTTTCTTT. It codes for CASSLGPTEAFF. The variable domain in full, with the rest retrieved from reference TRBV7-9 and TRBJ1-1, is DTGVSQNPRHKITKRGQNVTFRCDPISEHNRLYWYRQTLGQGPEFLTYFQNEAQLEKSRLLSDRFSAERPKGSFSTLEIQRTEQGDSAMYLCASSLGPTEAFFGQGTRLTVV.

The chain joins TRBV4-1 to TRBJ2-7, with D tentatively TRBD2 (5 bases). CDR3 length equals 15 residues. Trimming shortened V by 1 base and J by 0 bases, and 10 bases separated the two germline ends. From germline, CDR1 is MGHRA and CDR2 YSYEKL. CDR3 amino acids: CASSQAAASSYEQYF. The CDR3 nucleotides read TGCGCCAGCAGCCAAGCAGCGGCAAGCTCCTACGAGCAGTACTTC.

This chain joins TRBV2 and TRBJ2-1; tentatively, D is TRBD1 or TRBD2 (5 bases each). The CDR3 has 14 amino acids. Germline values: CDR1 SNHLY, CDR2 FYNNEI. The V end was cut by 8 bases, the J end by 3 bases, with 14 bases between. CDR3 DNA sequence: TGTGCCAGCGACCGGGGACCTAACTACAATGAGCAGTTCTTC. This sequence encodes CASDRGPNYNEQFF.

V gene TRBV9 combines with J gene TRBJ2-6; 10 bases match TRBD2. CDR1 is SGDLS, CDR2 YYNGEE, per germline. After removal of 0 bases from V and 1 base from J, the junction contained 4 bases not matched to a gene. The CDR3 is 18 amino acids. CDR3 in amino acids: CASSVASGRASGANVLTF. DNA for the CDR3: TGTGCCAGCAGCGTAGCAAGCGGGAGGGCGTCTGGGGCCAACGTCCTGACTTTC.

The chain carries TRBV7-6 and TRBJ1-1; D is unresolved. Between the trimmed V and J ends, which lost 0 bases and 0 bases, there was a span of 11 bases. This CDR3 spans 16 amino acids. From germline, CDR1 is SGHVS and CDR2 FNYEAQ. The CDR3 spells CASSLARMKVNTEAFF. The CDR3 nucleotides are TGTGCCAGCAGCTTAGCTCGAATGAAGGTGAACACTGAAGCTTTCTTT.

V is TRBV6-6 and J is TRBJ1-2; 8 nucleotides match TRBD1. CDR1 is MNHNY, CDR2 SVGAGI, per germline (reference sequence). CDR3 length: 16 amino acids. J gave up 8 bases and V 5 bases, and 16 bases lay outside the gene matches. The CDR3 sequence is CASSNNPIGQGGGYTF. The CDR3, as DNA: TGTGCCAGCAGTAACAACCCCATCGGACAGGGAGGGGGCTACACCTTC.

Written as DNA, the CDR3 is TGCGCCAGCTCCCCCACTGGGACGGAGACAGGTGAAGCTTTCTTT. Encoded protein: CASSPTGTETGEAFF. This chain joins TRBV5-1 and TRBJ1-1; maybe TRBD1 (6 bases). Germline V lookup: CDR1 SGHRS, CDR2 YFSETQ. The CDR3 loop spans 15 amino acids. The ends were cut back, 7 bases at V and 7 bases at J, with 23 bases in the middle.

The CDR3 region is CASTGTGSGYTF. The CDR3, as DNA: TGCGCCAGCACCGGGACAGGGAGTGGCTACACCTTC. The chain combines TRBV4-1 with TRBJ1-2; 9 bases are a match to TRBD1. The CDR3 is 12 residues long. The V gene's germline CDR1 is MGHRA and CDR2 YSYEKL. The ends lost 7 bases at V and 7 bases at J; junction bases unmatched: 4.

This clone was recorded only once. The chain joins TRBV28 to TRBJ2-1, with a tentative D call TRBD2 (5 bases). Germline V gene sequence: CDR1 MDHEN, CDR2 SYDVKM. This CDR3 comprises 15 residues. Trimming removed 1 base at V and 3 bases at J, with 10 bases between. The CDR3 reads CASSLFGLSYNEQFF. CDR3 nucleotides: TGTGCCAGCAGTTTATTTGGACTCAGCTACAATGAGCAGTTCTTC.

This chain connects TRBV7-2 to TRBJ1-2; D not certain. The CDR3 covers 14 residues. The germline CDR1 and CDR2 sequences are SGHTA and FQGNSA. Trimming removed 4 bases at V and 2 bases at J, with 11 bases between. In nucleotides, the CDR3 is TGTGCCAGCAGCTCGGACCGCATAAACTATGGCTACACCTTC. This codes for CASSSDRINYGYTF. Using reference TRBV7-2 and TRBJ1-2 for the parts outside the CDR3, the full variable domain is GAGVSQSPSNKVTEKGKDVELRCDPISGHTALYWYRQSLGQGLEFLIYFQGNSAPDKSGLPSDRFSAERTGGSVSTLTIQRTQQEDSAVYLCASSSDRINYGYTFGSGTRLTVV.

The chain carries TRBV19 and TRBJ2-3; D perhaps matches TRBD1 (6 bases). The V gene's germline CDR1 is LNHDA and CDR2 SQIVND (reference sequence). V was trimmed by 4 bases and J by 2 bases, leaving 25 bases between them. This CDR3 region has 19 residues. This CDR3 reads CASSNRVEGLGQHTDTQYF. In DNA, the CDR3 is TGTGCCAGTAGTAATCGGGTAGAGGGTCTAGGACAGCACACAGATACGCAGTATTTT.

This clone is medium-sized by share. The gene calls are TRBV6-1 and TRBJ2-5, with 11 bases matching TRBD2. After removal of 6 bases from V and 4 bases from J, the junction contained 7 bases not matched to a gene. Germline loops: CDR1 MNHNS, CDR2 SASEGT. The CDR3 runs to 15 residues. The CDR3 coding sequence is TGTGCCAGCAGCCGACTAGCGGGGAGGGGAGAGACCCAGTACTTC. Its translation: CASSRLAGRGETQYF.

This chain links TRBV7-9 with TRBJ2-4; D is perhaps TRBD2 (7 bases). The CDR3 runs 15 residues. Germline V gene sequence: CDR1 SEHNR, CDR2 FQNEAQ (reference sequence). The V and J ends lost 5 bases and 3 bases respectively, with 14 bases between them. The CDR3 sequence is CASSQRGGGKNIQYF. For the CDR3, the DNA is TGTGCCAGCAGCCAGAGGGGGGGCGGCAAAAACATTCAGTACTTC.

The CDR3 protein is CASSIAGSYNEQFF. Written as DNA, the CDR3 is TGCGCCAGCAGCATTGCGGGTTCCTACAATGAGCAGTTCTTC. J is TRBJ2-1 and V is TRBV5-1, with a weak D call TRBD2 (5 bases). Germline V CDR1 and CDR2: SGHRS, YFSETQ. CDR3 size: 14 residues. V lost 4 bases and J 1 base, leaving 9 bases between the germline ends.

In this sample, this clone turned up once. V usage is TRBV28 and J usage is TRBJ1-1; 7 nucleotides line up with TRBD1. V lost 5 bases, J lost 8 bases, and 8 bases stayed unmatched. The length of the CDR3 is 13 residues. Germline CDR1 and CDR2: MDHEN and SYDVKM. Written as DNA, the CDR3 is TGTGCCAGCAGTACCCACGACAGGGAAGAAGCTTTCTTT. It codes for CASSTHDREEAFF.

The chain joins TRBV4-1 to TRBJ2-1; 7 nucleotides agree with TRBD2. Germline CDR1 and CDR2: MGHRA and YSYEKL. The ends lost 6 bases at V and 4 bases at J; junction bases unmatched: 12. This CDR3 comprises 16 residues. DNA for the CDR3: TGCGCCAGCAGGGCAGTCACCGGGACTACATACAATGAGCAGTTCTTC. It yields the protein CASRAVTGTTYNEQFF.

The chain recombines TRBV30 with TRBJ2-2, with D perhaps TRBD2 (6 bases). The CDR3 runs to 15 residues. The V end lost 0 bases, the J end lost 7 bases, and 15 bases lay between the germline ends. Per the germline V gene, CDR1 is GTSNPN and CDR2 is SVGIG (reference sequence). This CDR3 reads CAWSVGGIDHGELFF. The CDR3, as DNA: TGTGCCTGGAGTGTAGGCGGGATAGATCACGGGGAGCTGTTTTTT.

This rearrangement joins TRBV6-1 to TRBJ1-2, with D tentatively TRBD1 (6 bases). Germline CDR1 MNHNS, CDR2 SASEGT. The CDR3 totals 15 residues. The V gene lost 10 bases and the J gene lost 1 base, with 19 bases spanning the gap. This chain's CDR3 is CATGAGQTFNYGYTF. The CDR3 DNA sequence: TGTGCCACTGGAGCCGGACAGACTTTTAACTATGGCTACACCTTC.

The chain is built from TRBV6-4 and TRBJ1-1, with a weak D call TRBD1 (5 bases). Germline V gene sequence: CDR1 MRHNA, CDR2 SNTAGT. V gave up 6 bases and J gave up 0 bases, with 11 bases separating them. This CDR3 has 14 amino acids. The CDR3: CASSLGGVNTEAFF. CDR3 coding DNA: TGTGCCAGCAGCTTGGGGGGGGTGAACACTGAAGCTTTCTTT.

This clone was observed a single time. This chain connects TRBV28 to TRBJ1-2; the match to TRBD1 covers 10 bases. Unmatched junction bases numbered 3, after V lost 4 bases and J lost 4 bases. Germline assignment: CDR1 MDHEN and CDR2 SYDVKM. The CDR3 extends over 14 amino acids. CDR3 DNA sequence: TGTGCCAGCAGTTACGGACAGGGGGTCTATGGCTACACCTTC. As protein: CASSYGQGVYGYTF.